This T cell receptor beta chain comes out of a study of cytomegalovirus exposure and HLA in healthy donors. Points on this clone: Its cognate antigen is unknown.

V was cut by 3 bases and J by 1 base, with 19 bases left in between. From germline, CDR1 is SGHRS and CDR2 YFSETQ. This CDR3 has 17 amino acids. The study, taken as a whole, reports: Immune exposure was documented only through CMV serostatus.

The PCR was carried out with 60 Vbeta primers and 13 Jbeta primers. Only in-frame clones appear in the TCRdb table, and some are missing; sequencing was by immunoSEQ multiplex PCR. The repertoire holds approximately 180,000 clones, with around 85% as singletons. The source material was PBMCs. The chain combines TRBV5-1 with TRBJ1-1; D possibly corresponds to TRBD1 (5 bases). The TCR sequence derives from a man aged 18 to 35 in good health and CMV-seronegative. For the CDR3, the DNA is TGCGCCAGCAGCTGGAGGGGAGGGGTTTTAGGGAACACTGAAGCTTTCTTT. It translates to CASSWRGGVLGNTEAFF.